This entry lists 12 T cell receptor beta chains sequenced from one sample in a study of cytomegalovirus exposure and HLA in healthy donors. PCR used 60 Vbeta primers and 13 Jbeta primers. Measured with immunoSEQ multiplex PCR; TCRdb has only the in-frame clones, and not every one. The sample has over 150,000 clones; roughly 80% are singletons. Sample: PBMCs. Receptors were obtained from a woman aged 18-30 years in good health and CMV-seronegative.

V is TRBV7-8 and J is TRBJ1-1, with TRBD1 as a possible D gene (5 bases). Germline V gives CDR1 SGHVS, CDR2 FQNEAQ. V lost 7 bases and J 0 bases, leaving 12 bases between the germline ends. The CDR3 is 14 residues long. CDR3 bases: TGTGCCAGCACCCAGCCAGGGATGAACACTGAAGCTTTCTTT. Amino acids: CASTQPGMNTEAFF.

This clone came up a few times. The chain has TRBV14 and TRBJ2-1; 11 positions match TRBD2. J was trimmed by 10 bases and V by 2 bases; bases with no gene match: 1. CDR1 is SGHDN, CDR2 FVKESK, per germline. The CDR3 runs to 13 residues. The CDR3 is CASSQLAGGEQFF. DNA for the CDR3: TGTGCCAGCAGCCAACTAGCGGGAGGAGAGCAGTTCTTC.

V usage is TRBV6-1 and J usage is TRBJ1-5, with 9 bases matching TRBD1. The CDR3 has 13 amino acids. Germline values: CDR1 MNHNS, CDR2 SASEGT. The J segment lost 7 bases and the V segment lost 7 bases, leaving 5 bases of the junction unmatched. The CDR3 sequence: CASTGQGGQPQHF. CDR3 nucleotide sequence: TGTGCCAGCACGGGACAGGGAGGCCAGCCCCAGCATTTT.

CDR3 amino acids: CASSLQLAGMTDTQYF. As DNA, the CDR3 is TGCGCCAGCAGCCTTCAACTAGCGGGCATGACAGATACGCAGTATTTT. The gene calls are TRBV4-1 and TRBJ2-3, with 9 bases matching TRBD2. Germline-derived CDR1 and CDR2 are MGHRA and YSYEKL. The CDR3 length is 16 residues. V trimming: 4 bases; J trimming: 3 bases; junction bases outside the gene matches: 8.

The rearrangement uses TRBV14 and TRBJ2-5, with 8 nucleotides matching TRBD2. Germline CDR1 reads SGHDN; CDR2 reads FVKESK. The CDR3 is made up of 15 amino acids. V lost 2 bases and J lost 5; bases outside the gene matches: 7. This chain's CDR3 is CASSQFTSGGETQYF. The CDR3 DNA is TGTGCCAGCAGCCAATTCACTAGCGGAGGGGAGACCCAGTACTTC.

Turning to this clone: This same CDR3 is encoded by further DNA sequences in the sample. CDR3 sequence reads: CASSLTSGSTDTQYF. The DNA for the CDR3 is TGTGCCAGCAGTTTGACTAGCGGTAGCACAGATACGCAGTATTTT. This rearrangement joins TRBV6-5 to TRBJ2-3; 9 bases map to TRBD2. J lost 0 bases, V lost 4 bases, and 2 bases had no gene match. The CDR3 length is 15 residues. Germline CDR1 reads MNHEY; CDR2 reads SVGAGI.

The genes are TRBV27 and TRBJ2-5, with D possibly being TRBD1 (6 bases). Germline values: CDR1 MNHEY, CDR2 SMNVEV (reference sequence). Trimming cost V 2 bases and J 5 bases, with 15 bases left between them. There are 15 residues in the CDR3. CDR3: CASSLTGKMWETQYF. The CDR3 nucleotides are TGTGCCAGCAGTTTAACAGGGAAAATGTGGGAGACCCAGTACTTC.

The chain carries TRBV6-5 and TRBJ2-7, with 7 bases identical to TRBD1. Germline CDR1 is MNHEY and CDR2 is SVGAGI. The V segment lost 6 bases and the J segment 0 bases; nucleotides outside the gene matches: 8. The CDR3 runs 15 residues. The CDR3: CASRRDRADSYEQYF. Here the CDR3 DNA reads TGTGCCAGCAGGAGAGACAGGGCAGACTCCTACGAGCAGTACTTC.

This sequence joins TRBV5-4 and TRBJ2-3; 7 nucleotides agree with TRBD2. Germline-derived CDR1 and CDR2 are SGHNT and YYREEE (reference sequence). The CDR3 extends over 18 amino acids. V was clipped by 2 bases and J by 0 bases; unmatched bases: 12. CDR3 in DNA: TGTGCCAGCAGCTTCGGGGGGTCTAGCGTAACTAGCACAGATACGCAGTATTTT. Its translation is CASSFGGSSVTSTDTQYF. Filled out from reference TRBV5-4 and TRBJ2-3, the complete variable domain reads ETGVTQSPTHLIKTRGQQVTLRCSSQSGHNTVSWYQQALGQGPQFIFQYYREEENGRGNFPPRFSGLQFPNYSSELNVNALELDDSALYLCASSFGGSSVTSTDTQYFGPGTRLTVL.

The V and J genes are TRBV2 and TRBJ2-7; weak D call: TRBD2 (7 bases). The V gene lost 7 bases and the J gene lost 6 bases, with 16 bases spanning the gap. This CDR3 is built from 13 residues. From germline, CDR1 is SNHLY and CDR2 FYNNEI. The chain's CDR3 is CASIGGPRGEQYF. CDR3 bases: TGTGCCAGCATCGGGGGGCCCCGCGGCGAGCAGTACTTC.

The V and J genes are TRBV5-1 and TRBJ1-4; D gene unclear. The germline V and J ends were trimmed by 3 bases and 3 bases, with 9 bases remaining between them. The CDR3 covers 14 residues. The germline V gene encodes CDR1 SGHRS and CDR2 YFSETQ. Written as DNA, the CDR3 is TGCGCCAGCAGCTCAGGAGGGTCTAATGAAAAACTGTTTTTT. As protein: CASSSGGSNEKLFF.

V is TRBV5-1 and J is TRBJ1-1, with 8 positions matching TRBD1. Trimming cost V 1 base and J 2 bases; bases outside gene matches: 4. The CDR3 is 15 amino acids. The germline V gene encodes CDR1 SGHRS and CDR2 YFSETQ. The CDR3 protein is CASSLSGTGNTEAFF. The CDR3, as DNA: TGCGCCAGCAGCTTGTCCGGGACAGGCAACACTGAAGCTTTCTTT.